This TCR beta chain derives from a study of cytomegalovirus exposure and HLA in healthy donors (dated by TCRdb to about 2017). A note on the overall study: According to an earlier analysis of 587 of the donors, 150 million to 200 million T cells yielded over 90 million unique TCR beta sequences and more than 250 Gb of sequence data. About 280 gigabases of sequencing data and approximately 85 million unique TCR sequences were included in an early release covering about 620 HLA-typed donors. Of the roughly 400 genotyped donors, about 84% fell in the genetic ancestry cluster associated with self-reported Caucasian donors. The aim of the study was to test whether cataloging public T cell receptors could identify signatures of past pathogen exposure. The T cell repertoires of 700 or so subjects were profiled by immunosequencing and related to cytomegalovirus serostatus. Along with the approximately 700-subject first cohort, a separate validation cohort of over a hundred different subjects was used. To predict cytomegalovirus infection status, the study combined high-throughput TCR immunosequencing, statistical association of individual TCRs with disease status, and machine learning. A later analysis re-examined previously published TCR beta repertoires from just over 650 donors and added high-resolution HLA genotyping to investigate patterns of TCR occurrence. The later analysis used no new phenotypic data to find candidate immune exposures, relying instead on TCR beta sequences and their occurrence across donors. An earlier analysis of 587 of the donors used high-throughput TCR beta sequencing to judge whether each TCR beta V gene segment behaved as functional or pseudogenic. Donor age, sex, ethnicity and CMV serostatus were compiled alongside the repertoire data. In a later genetic analysis, genome-wide SNP genotypes for about three fifths of the roughly 670 donors were used, and that subset was treated as a discovery cohort. All discovery cohort repertoires had been generated using a single sequencing platform. Both class I and class II loci were covered by HLA typing, at four-digit resolution. Typing coverage differed by locus: A, B, C, DRB1 and DQB1 were typed in roughly 620-630 donors, DQA1 in about 560, DPA1 in nearly 610, and DPB1 in approximately 450. Roughly five DR-DQ haplotypes were handled as single units for association and clustering, since linkage in the cohort was strong. Among 350 to 400 genotyped donors of the cohort, an average of around 240,000 unique TCR beta nucleotide sequences were sequenced per donor, roughly 20% of them non-productive. Points the paper makes about the study in general: While some public TCRs were present in many individuals, most TCR sequences turned up only very rarely across donors. A further reported finding was that TCR beta sequences accurately predicted the HLA-A and HLA-B alleles for most subjects in the first cohort. An earlier analysis of roughly 570 of the donors showed that most TCR beta V segments appeared in productive rearrangements either about 87% or about 30% of the time, which broadly matched IMGT annotations. Compared with equally common non-associated chains, HLA-associated TCR beta chains in a later analysis were more clonally expanded and had lower generation probabilities. Because HLA typing was missing for some donors at each locus, association tests included only the typed subset. The cohort was sequenced for TCR beta chains only, and without alpha or paired-chain data the features that could be detected were limited. The only immune exposure information available for the cohort was CMV serostatus. In the study, approximately 160 TCR beta chains were listed as associated with cytomegalovirus. Correlated functional status among segregating V segments might reflect linkage disequilibrium, but an unknown experimental factor could not be ruled out. A cluster of highly shared sequence variants was judged likely to be a technical artifact of the sequencing pipeline. Sequencing depth was assumed to be roughly uniform across donors in the presence/absence analyses, though that assumption may not hold. In both the original and validation cohorts, the classifier was reported to diagnose cytomegalovirus status with high specificity and sensitivity. Some 15 rarely observed V segments, including chromosome 9 orphons, were excluded from the earlier analysis of approximately 500 of the donors because counts were too low. In a later analysis, several top co-occurrence clusters were reported to appear linked to parvovirus B19, influenza, CMV and Epstein-Barr virus. A later genetic analysis reported fewer N-insertions in productive TCRs among donors in an Asian-associated ancestry cluster than the roughly 620-donor mean. A few of the identified cytomegalovirus-associated TCR beta chains were confirmed in vitro to be specific for cytomegalovirus antigens. A later analysis found that most CMV-associated TCR beta chains appeared HLA-restricted, with HLA associations seemingly driven largely by CMV exposure. According to the authors, the approach could potentially be generalized to other disease states and immunological phenotypes. A later analysis associated 16,951 TCR beta sequences with specific HLA alleles at a false discovery rate of 0.05. Assigning TCR associations to individual alleles was difficult when HLA alleles, especially DR and DQ, strongly co-occurred. V-gene and J-gene trimming of TCR beta chains was associated with a missense DCLRE1C variant in a later genetic analysis, and the association was replicated in an independent cohort. In a later analysis, the rate of TCR association differed among HLA loci, with DRB1 alleles having the most associated TCRs and HLA-C alleles having the fewest. Some IMGT-functional V segments, including TRBV6-2 and TRBV6-3, could not be told apart with the 87-base-pair reads, so those segments were excluded.

Libraries were made using the immunoSEQ multiplex PCR assay. The multiplex PCR relied on a mix of 60 forward primers for TCR Vbeta segments and 13 reverse primers for TCR Jbeta segments. Amplification of the CDR3 region of rearranged TCR beta genes was performed with a multiplex PCR assay on genomic DNA. The amplified TCR beta libraries were sequenced on the Illumina HiSeq System as 87-base-pair reads. Turning to the authors' computational methods: A later analysis tallied approximately 87 million unique TCR beta chains across the 660 or so repertoires, and some 10 million of those chains were shared by two or more donors. A nearest-neighbor algorithm error-corrected the raw reads and collapsed the reads into unique sequences, merging closely related sequences to remove PCR and sequencing errors. To assign V, D and J gene segments, CDR3 sequences were aligned to IMGT reference sequences. Each retained sequence needed at least a six-nucleotide match to both a V gene segment and a J gene segment. A rearrangement was called productive if the CDR3 had no stop codons and remained in frame with V and J, and every other rearrangement was called non-productive. Following IMGT convention, CDR3 was defined as the stretch from the second conserved V-encoded cysteine up to the conserved J-encoded phenylalanine. The earlier analysis of roughly 590 of the donors excluded any sequence lacking an unambiguous match to a single V gene segment. In an earlier analysis of several hundred of the donors, V segments were called functional above 56.7% productive rearrangements and were called segregating when the between-donor standard deviation exceeded 5%. A statistical classification framework was built to diagnose cytomegalovirus status from the catalog of TCR beta chain sequences. In a later analysis, TCR nucleotide sequences were compared against IMGT/GENE-DB human TR gene sequences so that V and J genes could be assigned. In a later analysis, CDR3 sequences and most-parsimonious VDJ recombination scenarios were assigned using the TCRdist pipeline. In a later analysis, each TCR beta chain was defined by its CDR3 amino acid sequence together with its V-gene family, and reads lacking a unique V-gene family were excluded. To address suspected cross-contamination and a sequencing artifact, a later analysis removed roughly 580 highly shared, low-generation-probability nucleotide sequences. In a later analysis, a clonal expansion index for each public chain was calculated from normalized within-repertoire ranks of inferred template counts. In a later analysis, generation probabilities were computed using a VDJ recombination model fitted to out-of-frame rearrangements, and the results were checked against IGoR. In a later analysis, hypergeometric tests were used to score TCR-TCR, TCR-HLA and TCR-CMV co-occurrence, with a repertoire-size bias correction applied to TCR pairs. A later analysis estimated false discovery rates by permuting HLA or CMV assignments 20 times. In a later analysis, co-occurring TCRs were grouped using DBSCAN, and TCRdist sequence similarity was added for clustering within HLA-allele-positive subsets. For co-occurrence clustering, repertoires with fewer than 30,000 or more than 120,000 public chains were excluded, along with several repertoires with anomalous nucleotide sharing. TCRdb holds this immuneACCESS table with in-frame rearrangements only. Some clones are missing; in checked studies, unresolved V genes explain under half, and the rest has no known cause. V and J calls and clone size are copied from that table; D and trimming were computed from the DNA. The sample contains 90,000 to 120,000 clones, around 76% of them found a single time. Clones ranked in the top ten supply 4% of the sample.

The CDR3 covers 11 residues, taking in both the cysteine and the phenylalanine. The read is trimmed to its CDR3 DNA, 33 bases read in frame from base 1. The germline ends are 9 bases apart after V is trimmed by 8 bases and J by 7 bases. The germline V gene (reference sequence) sets CDR1 to MNHEY and CDR2 to SMNVEV. The cohort was made up of roughly 670 healthy bone marrow donors. At the time of sampling, all cohort members were nominally healthy, though unrecorded immune exposures were likely present. The donor was CMV seropositive and belonged to the group of about 290 seropositive cohort members. A peripheral blood sample was provided by each donor, and peripheral blood mononuclear cells were used for TCR beta sequencing. The Qiagen DNeasy Blood Extraction Kit was used to extract genomic DNA from the blood cell samples. For this clone: The specificity of this receptor is unknown. No quality values exist for individual bases; no much larger clone is one base distant.

In this chain, TRBV27 is recombined with TRBJ2-1, with no confidently assigned D gene. The sequencing input was PBMCs. The source is a woman between 50 and 59 years old in good health and CMV-seropositive. The nucleotide sequence is TGTGCCAGCGTGGGCAGGAATGAGCAGTTCTTC. Translated, it reads CASVGRNEQFF.